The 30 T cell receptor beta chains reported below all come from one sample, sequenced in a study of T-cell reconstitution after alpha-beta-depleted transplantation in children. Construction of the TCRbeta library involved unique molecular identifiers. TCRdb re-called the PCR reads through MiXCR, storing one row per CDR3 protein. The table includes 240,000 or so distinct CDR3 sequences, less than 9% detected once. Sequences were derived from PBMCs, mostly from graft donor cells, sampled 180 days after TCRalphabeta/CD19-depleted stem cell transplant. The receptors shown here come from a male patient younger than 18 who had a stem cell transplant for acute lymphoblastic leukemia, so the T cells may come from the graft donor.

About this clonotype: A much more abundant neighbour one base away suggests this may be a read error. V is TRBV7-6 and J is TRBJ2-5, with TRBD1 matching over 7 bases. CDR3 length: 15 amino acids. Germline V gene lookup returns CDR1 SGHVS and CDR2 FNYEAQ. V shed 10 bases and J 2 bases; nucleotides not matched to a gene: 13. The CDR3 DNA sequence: TGTGCCACCAGGCCGGACAGGAAGGAACAAGAGACCCAGTACTTC. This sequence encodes CATRPDRKEQETQYF.

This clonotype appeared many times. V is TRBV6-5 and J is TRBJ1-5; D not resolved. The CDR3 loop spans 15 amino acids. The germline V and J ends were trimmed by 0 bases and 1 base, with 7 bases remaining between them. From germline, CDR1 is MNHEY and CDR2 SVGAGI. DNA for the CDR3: TGTGCCAGCAGTTACTCAGGGATGAGCAATCAGCCCCAGCATTTT. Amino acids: CASSYSGMSNQPQHF.

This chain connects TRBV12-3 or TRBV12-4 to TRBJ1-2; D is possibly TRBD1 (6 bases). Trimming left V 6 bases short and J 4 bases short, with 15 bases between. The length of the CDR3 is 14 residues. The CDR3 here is CASRAQGWVYGYTF. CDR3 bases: TGTGCCAGCAGAGCACAGGGTTGGGTCTATGGCTACACCTTC.

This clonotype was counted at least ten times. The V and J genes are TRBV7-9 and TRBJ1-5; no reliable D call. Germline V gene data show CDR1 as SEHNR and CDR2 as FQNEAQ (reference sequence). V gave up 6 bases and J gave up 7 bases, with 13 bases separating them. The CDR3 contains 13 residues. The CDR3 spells CASSRTLGQPQHF. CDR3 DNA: TGTGCCAGCAGTCGGACCCTTGGGCAGCCCCAGCATTTT.

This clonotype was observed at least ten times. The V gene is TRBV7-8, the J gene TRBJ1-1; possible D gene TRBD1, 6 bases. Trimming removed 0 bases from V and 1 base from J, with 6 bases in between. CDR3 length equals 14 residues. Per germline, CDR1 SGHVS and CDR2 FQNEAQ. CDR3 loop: CASSLAGGNTEAFF. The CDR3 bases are TGTGCCAGCAGCTTAGCAGGGGGGAACACTGAAGCTTTCTTT.

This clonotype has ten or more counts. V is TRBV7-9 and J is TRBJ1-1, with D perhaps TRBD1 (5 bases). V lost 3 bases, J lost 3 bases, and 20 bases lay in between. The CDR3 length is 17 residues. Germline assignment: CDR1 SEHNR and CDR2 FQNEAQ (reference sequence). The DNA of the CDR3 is TGTGCCAGCAGCTTTGAGGGGTATCGCTTTAAGGACACTGAAGCTTTCTTT. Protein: CASSFEGYRFKDTEAFF. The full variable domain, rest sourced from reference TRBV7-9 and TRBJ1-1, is DTGVSQNPRHKITKRGQNVTFRCDPISEHNRLYWYRQTLGQGPEFLTYFQNEAQLEKSRLLSDRFSAERPKGSFSTLEIQRTEQGDSAMYLCASSFEGYRFKDTEAFFGQGTRLTVV.

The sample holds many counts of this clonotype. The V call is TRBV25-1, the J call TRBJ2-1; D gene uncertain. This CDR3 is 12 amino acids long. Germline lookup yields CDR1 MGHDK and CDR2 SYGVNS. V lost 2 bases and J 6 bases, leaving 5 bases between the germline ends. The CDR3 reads CASSESINEQFF. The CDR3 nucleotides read TGTGCCAGCAGTGAAAGTATCAATGAGCAGTTCTTC.

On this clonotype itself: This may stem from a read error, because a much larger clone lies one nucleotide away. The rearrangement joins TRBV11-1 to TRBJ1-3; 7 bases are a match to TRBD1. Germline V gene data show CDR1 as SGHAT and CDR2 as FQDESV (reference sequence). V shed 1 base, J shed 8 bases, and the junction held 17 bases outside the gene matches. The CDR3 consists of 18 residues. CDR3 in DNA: TGTGCCAGCAGCTTAGTTCCCTACAGGGGCGCCTGGCGATACACCATATATTTT. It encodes CASSLVPYRGAWRYTIYF.

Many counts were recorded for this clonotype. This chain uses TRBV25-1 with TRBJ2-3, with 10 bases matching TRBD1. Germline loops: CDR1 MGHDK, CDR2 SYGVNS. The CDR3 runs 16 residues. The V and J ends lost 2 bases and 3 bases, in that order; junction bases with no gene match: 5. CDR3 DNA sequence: TGTGCCAGCAGTGAACTGACAGGGGGCCGGACAGATACGCAGTATTTT. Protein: CASSELTGGRTDTQYF.

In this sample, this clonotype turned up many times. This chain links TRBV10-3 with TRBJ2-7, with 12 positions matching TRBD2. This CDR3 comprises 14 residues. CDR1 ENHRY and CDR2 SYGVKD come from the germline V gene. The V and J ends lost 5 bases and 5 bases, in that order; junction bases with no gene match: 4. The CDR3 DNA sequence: TGTGCCATCAGTATACTAGCGGGAGGACACGAGCAGTACTTC. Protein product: CAISILAGGHEQYF.

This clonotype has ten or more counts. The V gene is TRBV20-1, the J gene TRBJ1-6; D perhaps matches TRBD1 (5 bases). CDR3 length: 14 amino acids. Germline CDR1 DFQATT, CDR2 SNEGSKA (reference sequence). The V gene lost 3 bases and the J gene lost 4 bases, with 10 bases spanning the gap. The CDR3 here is CSASGTLYNSPLHF. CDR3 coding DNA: TGCAGTGCTAGTGGGACTTTGTATAATTCACCCCTCCACTTT.

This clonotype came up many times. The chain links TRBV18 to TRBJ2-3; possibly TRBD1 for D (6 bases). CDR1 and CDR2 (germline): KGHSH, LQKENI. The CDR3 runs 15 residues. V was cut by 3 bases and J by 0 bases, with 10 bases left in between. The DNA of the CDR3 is TGTGCCAGCTCACCCCGGGACATCAGCACAGATACGCAGTATTTT. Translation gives CASSPRDISTDTQYF.

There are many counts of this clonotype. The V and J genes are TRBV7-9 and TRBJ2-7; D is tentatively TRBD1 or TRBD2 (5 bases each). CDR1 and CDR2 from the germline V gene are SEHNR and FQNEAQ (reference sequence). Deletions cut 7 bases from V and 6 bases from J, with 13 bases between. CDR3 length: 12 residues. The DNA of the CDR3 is TGTGCCAGCACCCCCGAGGGGCGCGAGCAGTACTTC. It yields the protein CASTPEGREQYF.

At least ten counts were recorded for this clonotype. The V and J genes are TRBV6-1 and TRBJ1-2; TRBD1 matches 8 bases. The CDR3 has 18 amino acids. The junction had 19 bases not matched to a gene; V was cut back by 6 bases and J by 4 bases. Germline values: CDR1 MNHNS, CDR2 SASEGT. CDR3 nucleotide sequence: TGTGCCAGCAGCTTGTATCCCGGGACAGGCATCGTTGGCTATGGCTACACCTTC. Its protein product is CASSLYPGTGIVGYGYTF.

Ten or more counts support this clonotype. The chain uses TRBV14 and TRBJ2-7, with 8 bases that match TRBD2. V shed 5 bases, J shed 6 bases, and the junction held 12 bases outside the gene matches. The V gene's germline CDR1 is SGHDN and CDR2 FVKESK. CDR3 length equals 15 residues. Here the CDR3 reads CASSEIPGLDAEQYF. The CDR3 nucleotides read TGTGCCAGCAGCGAAATCCCGGGACTAGACGCCGAGCAGTACTTC.

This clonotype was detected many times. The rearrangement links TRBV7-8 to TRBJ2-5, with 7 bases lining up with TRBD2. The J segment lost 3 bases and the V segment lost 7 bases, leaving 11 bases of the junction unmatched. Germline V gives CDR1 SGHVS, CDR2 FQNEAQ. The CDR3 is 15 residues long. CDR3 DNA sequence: TGTGCCAGCAAACAAGGGAGGGGTTTAAAAGAGACCCAGTACTTC. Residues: CASKQGRGLKETQYF.

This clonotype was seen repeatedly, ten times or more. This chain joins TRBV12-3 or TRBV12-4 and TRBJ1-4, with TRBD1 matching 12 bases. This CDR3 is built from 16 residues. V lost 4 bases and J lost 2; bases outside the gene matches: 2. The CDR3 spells CASSSGTGGTNEKLFF. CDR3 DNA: TGTGCCAGCAGTTCCGGGACAGGGGGCACTAATGAAAAACTGTTTTTT.

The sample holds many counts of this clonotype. The CDR3 loop is CASSLTSKDTGELFF. The CDR3 DNA follows: TGTGCCAGCAGCTTAACTAGTAAGGACACCGGGGAGCTGTTTTTT. The chain employs TRBV7-3 and TRBJ2-2, with D unresolved. The germline V gene has CDR1 SGHTA and CDR2 FQGTGA. CDR3 length equals 15 residues. Deletions cut 0 bases from V and 3 bases from J, with 8 bases between. The variable domain in full, completed from reference TRBV7-3 and TRBJ2-2, reads GAGVSQTPSNKVTEKGKYVELRCDPISGHTALYWYRQSLGQGPEFLIYFQGTGAADDSGLPNDRFFAVRPEGSVSTLKIQRTERGDSAVYLCASSLTSKDTGELFFGEGSRLTVL.

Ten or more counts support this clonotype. The CDR3 nucleotides are TGTGCCAGCAGTTTAGCAATGAGTGGGACTGAAGCTTTCTTT. Translating it yields CASSLAMSGTEAFF. The J gene is TRBJ1-1, the V gene TRBV12-3 or TRBV12-4, with no clear D. V dropped 0 bases and J dropped 5 bases, with 10 bases sitting between them. The length of the CDR3 is 14 residues.

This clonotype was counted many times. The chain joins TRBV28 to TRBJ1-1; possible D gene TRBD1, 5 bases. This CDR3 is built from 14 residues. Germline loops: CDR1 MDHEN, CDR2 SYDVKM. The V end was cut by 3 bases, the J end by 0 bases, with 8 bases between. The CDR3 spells CASSLYRMNTEAFF. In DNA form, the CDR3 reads TGTGCCAGCAGTTTGTACAGGATGAACACTGAAGCTTTCTTT. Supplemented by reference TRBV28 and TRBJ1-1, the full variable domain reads DVKVTQSSRYLVKRTGEKVFLECVQDMDHENMFWYRQDPGLGLRLIYFSYDVKMKEKGDIPEGYSVSREKKERFSLILESASTNQTSMYLCASSLYRMNTEAFFGQGTRLTVV.

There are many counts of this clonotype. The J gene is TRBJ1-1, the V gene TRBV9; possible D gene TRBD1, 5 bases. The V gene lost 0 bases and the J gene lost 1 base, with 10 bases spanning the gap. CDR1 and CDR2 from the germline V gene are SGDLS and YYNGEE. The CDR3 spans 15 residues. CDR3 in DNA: TGTGCCAGCAGCGTAGTTGGGGGACCGAACACTGAAGCTTTCTTT. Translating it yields CASSVVGGPNTEAFF.

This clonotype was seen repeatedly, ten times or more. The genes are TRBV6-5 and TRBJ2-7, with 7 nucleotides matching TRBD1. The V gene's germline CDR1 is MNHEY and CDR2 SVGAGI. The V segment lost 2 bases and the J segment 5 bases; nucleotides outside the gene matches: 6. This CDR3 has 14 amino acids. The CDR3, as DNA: TGTGCCAGCAGTTACAGACAGGGCACCCACGAGCAGTACTTC. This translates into CASSYRQGTHEQYF.

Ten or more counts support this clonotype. The CDR3 region is CASSLALGHEAFF. In DNA, the CDR3 is TGTGCCAGCAGTTTGGCTCTAGGCCATGAAGCTTTCTTT. This chain links TRBV28 with TRBJ1-1; no reliable D call. The CDR3 consists of 13 residues. Looked up from germline, CDR1 is MDHEN and CDR2 is SYDVKM. V was clipped by 3 bases and J by 7 bases, with 12 bases between them.

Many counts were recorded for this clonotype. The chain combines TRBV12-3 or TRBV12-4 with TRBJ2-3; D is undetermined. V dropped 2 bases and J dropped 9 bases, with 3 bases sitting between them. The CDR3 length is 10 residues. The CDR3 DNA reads TGTGCCAGCAGTTTAAAGACGCAGTATTTT. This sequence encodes CASSLKTQYF.

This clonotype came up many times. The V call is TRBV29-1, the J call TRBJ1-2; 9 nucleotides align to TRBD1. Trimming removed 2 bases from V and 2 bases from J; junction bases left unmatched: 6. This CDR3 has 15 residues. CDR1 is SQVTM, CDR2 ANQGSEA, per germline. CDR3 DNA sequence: TGCAGCGTTGAAAGTCGAGACAGGGGGAACTATGGCTACACCTTC. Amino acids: CSVESRDRGNYGYTF.

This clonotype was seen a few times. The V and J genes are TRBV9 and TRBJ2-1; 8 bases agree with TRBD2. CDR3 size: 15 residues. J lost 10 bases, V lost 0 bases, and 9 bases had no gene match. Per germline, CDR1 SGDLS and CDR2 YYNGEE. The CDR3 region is CASSVGAGAPREQFF. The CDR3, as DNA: TGTGCCAGCAGCGTAGGAGCGGGAGCCCCAAGGGAGCAGTTCTTC. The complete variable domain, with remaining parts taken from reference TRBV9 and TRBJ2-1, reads DSGVTQTPKHLITATGQRVTLRCSPRSGDLSVYWYQQSLDQGLQFLIQYYNGEERAKGNILERFSAQQFPDLHSELNLSSLELGDSALYFCASSVGAGAPREQFFGPGTRLTVL.

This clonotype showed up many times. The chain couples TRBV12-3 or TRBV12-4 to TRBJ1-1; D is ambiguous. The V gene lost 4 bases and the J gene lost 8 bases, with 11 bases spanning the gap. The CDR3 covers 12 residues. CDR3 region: CASSSSGREAFF. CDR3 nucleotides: TGTGCCAGCAGTTCCTCCGGCAGGGAAGCTTTCTTT.

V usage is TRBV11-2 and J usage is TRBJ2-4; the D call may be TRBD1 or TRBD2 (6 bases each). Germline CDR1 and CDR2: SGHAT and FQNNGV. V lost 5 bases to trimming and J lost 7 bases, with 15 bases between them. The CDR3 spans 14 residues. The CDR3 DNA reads TGTGCCAGCAGCCTCATTACAGGGACTAACATTCAGTACTTC. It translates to CASSLITGTNIQYF.

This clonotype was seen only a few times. The DNA for the CDR3 is TGTGCCAGCAGCAAAGAGTCGTGGCCAGGGGGCTCCTACAATGAGCAGTTCTTC. Encoded protein: CASSKESWPGGSYNEQFF. This chain connects TRBV21-1 to TRBJ2-1. TRBV21-1 is an annotated pseudogene. There are 18 residues in the CDR3.

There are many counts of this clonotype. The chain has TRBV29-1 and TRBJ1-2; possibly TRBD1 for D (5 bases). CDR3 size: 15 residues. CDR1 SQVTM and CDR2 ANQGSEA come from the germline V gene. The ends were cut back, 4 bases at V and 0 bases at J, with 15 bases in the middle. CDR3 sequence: CSVGGRAKANYGYTF. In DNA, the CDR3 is TGCAGCGTTGGAGGCAGGGCAAAAGCTAACTATGGCTACACCTTC.